This T cell receptor beta chain was observed in a study of blood T cells in healthy people across ages. Using a J-beta primer mix together with a sample-barcoded 5' primer, a second PCR was run for about 6 to 11 cycles. Template switching added a 12-random-nucleotide identifier to every cDNA molecule. TCRdb redid the calling of the 5' RACE reads with MiXCR, one entry per CDR3 protein. The repertoire holds about 680,000 distinct CDR3 sequences, with around 49% as singletons. This CDR3 comprises 14 residues. V was trimmed by 6 bases and J by 4 bases, leaving 13 bases between them. CDR1 and CDR2 (germline): SGHNT, YYREEE (reference sequence).

The receptor's source is a woman aged 55-69 years in good health. The chain carries TRBV5-4 and TRBJ2-2, with D perhaps matching TRBD2 (6 bases). The sequencing sample was made of blood. For the CDR3, the DNA is TGTGCCAGCACTCAGGGAGGCGGCACCGGGGAGCTGTTTTTT. Amino acid sequence: CASTQGGGTGELFF.